Presented here are 21 T cell receptor beta chains from one specimen sequenced in a study of T cells in tumors after PD-1 blockade (dated by TCRdb to the late 2010s). Libraries came from the immunoSEQ multiplex PCR assay. The table comes from immuneACCESS by way of TCRdb, which keeps in-frame sequences with V and J called. Part of the clones is missing from these tables; in studies checked, under half for an unresolved V gene and the rest for unknown reasons. Counted in this sample were more than 4,000 clones; 50% to 80% of them appeared once. Roughly 30% of the sample is in the top ten clones. The time point label, as the study defines it: before anti-PD-1 therapy. Sequencing was performed on tumor tissue, taken before anti-PD-1 treatment. Receptors originate from a human donor with cutaneous squamous cell carcinoma.

The chain carries TRBV6-5 and TRBJ1-5; 7 bases agree with TRBD1. CDR3 length equals 14 residues. J gave up 6 bases and V 0 bases, and 2 bases lay outside the gene matches. Germline V gives CDR1 MNHEY, CDR2 SVGAGI. CDR3 sequence (DNA): TGTGCCAGCAGTTACTCGACAGGGACTCAGCCCCAGCATTTT. This sequence encodes CASSYSTGTQPQHF.

The rearrangement joins TRBV6-5 to TRBJ1-1; possible D gene TRBD1, 5 bases. Trimming pared 8 bases from V and 3 bases from J, leaving 19 bases between. The CDR3 length is 15 residues. In germline, CDR1 is MNHEY, CDR2 SVGAGI. This CDR3 reads CASQPRGAKDTEAFF. CDR3 bases: TGTGCCAGCCAGCCTCGGGGCGCGAAGGACACTGAAGCTTTCTTT.

This clone was seen more than once but under ten times. V usage is TRBV7-9 and J usage is TRBJ2-1, with D unclear. V gave up 0 bases and J gave up 3 bases, with 6 bases separating them. The CDR3 loop spans 14 amino acids. Germline V gives CDR1 SEHNR, CDR2 FQNEAQ (reference sequence). CDR3 sequence reads: CASSLAAHYNEQFF. CDR3 in DNA: TGTGCCAGCAGCTTAGCGGCCCACTACAATGAGCAGTTCTTC.

The chain joins TRBV6-1 to TRBJ2-7, with a possible D match to TRBD2 (6 bases). CDR1 is MNHNS and CDR2 is SASEGT in the germline V gene. With 1 base removed from V and 3 bases from J, the gap between germline ends came to 13 bases. CDR3 size: 15 residues. Written as DNA, the CDR3 is TGTGCCAGCAGTGAAGAAGTAGCGGAGTTCTACGAGCAGTACTTC. It codes for CASSEEVAEFYEQYF.

V gene TRBV24-1 combines with J gene TRBJ2-2, with 10 bases matching TRBD1. J gave up 6 bases and V 3 bases, and 6 bases lay outside the gene matches. CDR3 size: 16 residues. Germline V gives CDR1 KGHDR, CDR2 SFDVKD. The CDR3 loop is CATSDPGQGMAGELFF. CDR3 DNA sequence: TGTGCCACCAGTGATCCGGGACAGGGGATGGCCGGGGAGCTGTTTTTT.

The V gene is TRBV2, the J gene TRBJ2-7; 7 positions agree with TRBD1. V shed 5 bases and J 4 bases; nucleotides not matched to a gene: 8. Looked up from germline, CDR1 is SNHLY and CDR2 is FYNNEI. The CDR3 has 14 amino acids. The DNA of the CDR3 is TGTGCCAGCAGTACCGACAGGGTTAGATACGAGCAGTACTTC. This translates into CASSTDRVRYEQYF.

This sequence joins TRBV5-1 and TRBJ2-5; a possible D gene is TRBD1 (5 bases). CDR3 length: 13 amino acids. From germline, CDR1 is SGHRS and CDR2 YFSETQ. The V gene lost 1 base and the J gene lost 3 bases, with 7 bases spanning the gap. The CDR3 spells CASSLMTEETQYF. CDR3 coding DNA: TGCGCCAGCAGCTTGATGACAGAAGAGACCCAGTACTTC.

In DNA form, the CDR3 reads TGTGCCAGCAGCTTGGAGGACAGGGGGCTGGGTGGCTACACCTTC. Its protein product is CASSLEDRGLGGYTF. This chain links TRBV5-4 with TRBJ1-2, with 11 bases identical to TRBD1. The V gene's germline CDR1 is SGHNT and CDR2 YYREEE (reference sequence). The CDR3 extends over 15 amino acids. Trimming removed 0 bases from V and 7 bases from J; junction bases left unmatched: 5.

The chain combines TRBV6-5 with TRBJ2-1, with 12 bases identical to TRBD1. V shed 0 bases, J shed 14 bases, and the junction held 11 bases outside the gene matches. CDR3 size: 16 residues. Germline V gene sequence: CDR1 MNHEY, CDR2 SVGAGI. The CDR3 loop is CASSYSIGGTGGSEFF. CDR3 DNA sequence: TGTGCCAGCAGTTACTCGATTGGCGGGACAGGGGGCTCGGAGTTCTTC.

The rearrangement uses TRBV6-4 and TRBJ2-3; 8 nucleotides match TRBD2. V shed 3 bases and J 0 bases; nucleotides not matched to a gene: 2. Germline values: CDR1 MRHNA, CDR2 SNTAGT. The CDR3 has 15 residues. This CDR3 reads CASSELAGSTDTQYF. In DNA form, the CDR3 reads TGTGCCAGCAGTGAGCTAGCGGGTAGCACAGATACGCAGTATTTT.

This clone was seen only a few times. The gene calls are TRBV19 and TRBJ2-2, with D maybe TRBD1 (5 bases). The CDR3 loop spans 15 amino acids. V was clipped by 4 bases and J by 1 base, with 10 bases between them. CDR1 is LNHDA and CDR2 is SQIVND in the germline V gene (reference sequence). The CDR3 DNA is TGTGCCAGTAGTACAATTACAGGGAACACCGGGGAGCTGTTTTTT. This sequence encodes CASSTITGNTGELFF.

The V gene is TRBV27, the J gene TRBJ1-1, with TRBD1 matching over 7 bases. The CDR3 contains 14 residues. Germline trimming cut 5 bases from V and 1 base from J; bases unmatched to any gene: 4. The germline gives CDR1 MNHEY, CDR2 SMNVEV (reference sequence). The CDR3 is CASSLGTENTEAFF. In nucleotides, the CDR3 is TGTGCCAGCAGTCTCGGGACAGAGAACACTGAAGCTTTCTTT.

The chain carries TRBV27 and TRBJ1-1; D uncertain. There are 13 residues in the CDR3. Trimming pared 5 bases from V and 8 bases from J, leaving 15 bases between. CDR1 and CDR2 (germline): MNHEY, SMNVEV (reference sequence). The CDR3 reads CASSTLRTAEAFF. DNA of the CDR3: TGTGCCAGCAGTACTCTCAGGACGGCAGAAGCTTTCTTT.

This clone turned up a few times. The chain carries TRBV7-2 and TRBJ2-3; 13 positions agree with TRBD2. The CDR3 length is 16 residues. Unmatched junction bases numbered 2, after V lost 5 bases and J lost 0 bases. From germline, CDR1 is SGHTA and CDR2 FQGNSA. The CDR3 sequence is CASSAGLAGSTDTQYF. For the CDR3, the DNA is TGTGCCAGCAGCGCGGGACTAGCGGGGAGCACAGATACGCAGTATTTT.

V is TRBV30 and J is TRBJ2-1; D perhaps matches TRBD1 (6 bases). CDR1 and CDR2 (germline): GTSNPN, SVGIG (reference sequence). There are 15 residues in the CDR3. V was pared by 4 bases and J by 1 base, with 14 bases between. CDR3 DNA sequence: TGTGCCTGGACCTACAGGGTTCGGTCCTACAATGAGCAGTTCTTC. It is translated as CAWTYRVRSYNEQFF.

This clone was found once. This chain connects TRBV5-5 to TRBJ2-5; TRBD2 matches at 10 bases. This CDR3 spans 16 amino acids. V trimming: 1 base; J trimming: 2 bases; junction bases outside the gene matches: 5. Per germline, CDR1 SGHKS and CDR2 YYEKEE (reference sequence). CDR3 sequence (DNA): TGTGCCAGCAGCTTGTATGCTAGCGGGGGACAAGAGACCCAGTACTTC. Amino acid sequence: CASSLYASGGQETQYF.

The chain joins TRBV5-1 to TRBJ2-5, with 10 bases identical to TRBD1. This CDR3 region has 15 residues. V lost 4 bases, J lost 11 bases, and 14 bases stayed unmatched. Germline CDR1 and CDR2: SGHRS and YFSETQ. CDR3 amino acids: CASSETGGPRVRQYF. The CDR3, as DNA: TGCGCCAGCAGCGAGACAGGGGGCCCACGGGTACGGCAGTACTTC. The full variable domain, completed using reference TRBV5-1 and TRBJ2-5, is KAGVTQTPRYLIKTRGQQVTLSCSPISGHRSVSWYQQTPGQGLQFLFEYFSETQRNKGNFPGRFSGRQFSNSRSEMNVSTLELGDSALYLCASSETGGPRVRQYFGPGTRLLVL.

This chain connects TRBV4-1 to TRBJ2-5; D is undetermined. CDR3 length: 13 residues. Trimming took off 10 bases at V and 5 bases at J, with 17 bases between the two ends. CDR1 and CDR2 from the germline V gene are MGHRA and YSYEKL. The CDR3 sequence is CATRASGEETQYF. As DNA, the CDR3 is TGCGCCACCCGGGCCTCCGGTGAGGAGACCCAGTACTTC.

The chain is built from TRBV15 and TRBJ2-6; 7 bases map to TRBD1. CDR3 size: 19 residues. Trimming cost V 0 bases and J 2 bases; bases outside gene matches: 10. Germline CDR1 is LNHNV and CDR2 is YYDKDF (reference sequence). In nucleotides, the CDR3 is TGTGCCACCAGCAGAGATTGGCCGACAGGGTTGACTGGGGCCAACGTCCTGACTTTC. Amino acid sequence: CATSRDWPTGLTGANVLTF.

This chain uses TRBV7-9 with TRBJ2-3, with 7 bases identical to TRBD2. The germline gives CDR1 SEHNR, CDR2 FQNEAQ (reference sequence). After removal of 5 bases from V and 3 bases from J, the junction contained 2 bases not matched to a gene. The CDR3 contains 13 residues. The CDR3 spells CASSRGGTDTQYF. In DNA form, the CDR3 reads TGTGCCAGCAGCCGCGGGGGAACAGATACGCAGTATTTT.

V and J are TRBV20-1 and TRBJ2-5, with no clear D. Deletions cut 5 bases from V and 3 bases from J, with 4 bases between. This CDR3 contains 10 residues. CDR1 DFQATT and CDR2 SNEGSKA come from the germline V gene (reference sequence). The CDR3: CSAPKETQYF. The CDR3 bases are TGCAGTGCTCCAAAAGAGACCCAGTACTTC.